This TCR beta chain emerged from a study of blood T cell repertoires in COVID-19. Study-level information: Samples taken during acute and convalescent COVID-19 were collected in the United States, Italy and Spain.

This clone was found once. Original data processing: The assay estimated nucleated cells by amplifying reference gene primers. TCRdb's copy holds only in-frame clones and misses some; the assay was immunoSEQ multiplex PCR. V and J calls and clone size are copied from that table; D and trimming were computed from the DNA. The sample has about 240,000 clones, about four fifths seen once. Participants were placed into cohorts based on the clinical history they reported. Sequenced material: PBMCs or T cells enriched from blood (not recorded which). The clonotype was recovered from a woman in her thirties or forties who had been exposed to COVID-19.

The CDR3 here is CASSSGGFGTEAFF. As DNA, the CDR3 is TGTGCCAGCAGCTCGGGGGGGTTTGGCACTGAAGCTTTCTTT. The chain uses TRBV3-1 (or the pseudogene TRBV3-2) and TRBJ1-1, with D possibly being TRBD1 (5 bases). This CDR3 spans 14 amino acids. Germline-derived CDR1 and CDR2 are LGHDT and YNNKEL (reference sequence). Deletions cut 5 bases from V and 4 bases from J, with 14 bases between.